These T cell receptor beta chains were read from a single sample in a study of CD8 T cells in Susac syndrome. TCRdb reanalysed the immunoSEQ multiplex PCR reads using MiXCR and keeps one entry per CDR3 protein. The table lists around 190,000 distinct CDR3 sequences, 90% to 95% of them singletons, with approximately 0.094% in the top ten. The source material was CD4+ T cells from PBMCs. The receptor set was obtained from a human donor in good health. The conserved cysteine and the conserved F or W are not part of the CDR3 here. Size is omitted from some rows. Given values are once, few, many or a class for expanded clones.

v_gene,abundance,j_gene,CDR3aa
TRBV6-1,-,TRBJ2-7,ASSEWGTGAYEQY
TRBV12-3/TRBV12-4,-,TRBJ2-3,ASSFAGRTDTQY
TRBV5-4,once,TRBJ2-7,ASSPTGADTYEQY
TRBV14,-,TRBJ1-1,AGPREGNGNTEAF
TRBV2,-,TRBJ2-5,ASIRGLQETQY
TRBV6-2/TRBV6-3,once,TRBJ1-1,ASSYSRVLTEAF
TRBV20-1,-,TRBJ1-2,SARAGQNYGYT
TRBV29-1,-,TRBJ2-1,SVGGVAGVGYNEQF
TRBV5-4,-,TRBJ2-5,ASSSSVAGQETQY
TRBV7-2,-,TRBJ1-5,ASSFPGQSNQPQH
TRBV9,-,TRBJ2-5,ASTPTGEETQY
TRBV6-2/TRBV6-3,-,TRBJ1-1,ASSTGQGARAF
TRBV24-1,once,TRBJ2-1,ATSRTPLGNEQF
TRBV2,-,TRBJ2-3,ASRLLAGGEDTQY
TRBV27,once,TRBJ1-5,ASTNTGALSGTQH
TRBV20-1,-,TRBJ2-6,SVLSGANVLT
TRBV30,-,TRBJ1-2,AWSTSTGSLNYGYT
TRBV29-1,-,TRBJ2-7,SVGKSSYEQY
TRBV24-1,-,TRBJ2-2,ATSDLGTSGRFGGELF
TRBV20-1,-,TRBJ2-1,SAARVQRDGFYEQF
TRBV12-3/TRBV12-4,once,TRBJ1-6,ASGPRVVDNSPLH
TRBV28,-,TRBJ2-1,ASSIPGDEQF
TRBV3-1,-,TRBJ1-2,ASSQGSNRDVGYGYT
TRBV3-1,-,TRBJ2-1,ASSPRTEPI
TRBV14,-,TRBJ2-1,ASSQVGRVDEQF
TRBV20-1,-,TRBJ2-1,SARDSEQF
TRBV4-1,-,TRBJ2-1,DSKEGLGSYNEQF
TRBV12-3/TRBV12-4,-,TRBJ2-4,ASSPTSKGIQY
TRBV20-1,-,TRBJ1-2,SASHTTGRGGYT
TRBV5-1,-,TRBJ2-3,ASSLDYGGAQY
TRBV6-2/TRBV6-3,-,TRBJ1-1,ASSYHTEAF
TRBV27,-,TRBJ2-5,ASSEGVRETQY
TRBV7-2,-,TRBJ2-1,ASSPLTGLQVEQF
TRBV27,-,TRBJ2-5,ASSYREQETQY